These 23 T cell receptor beta chains originate from one sample sequenced in a study of blood T cell repertoires in COVID-19. The table came from immunoSEQ multiplex PCR; TCRdb's copy has only in-frame clones and leaves some out. Of some 190,000 clones detected, 88% appear once; the ten largest clones hold 1.5% to 2%. Sequencing used peripheral blood. These receptors all stem from a young man with active or convalescent COVID-19.

The chain is built from TRBV13 and TRBJ2-7; weak D call: TRBD1 (6 bases). Trimming shortened V by 4 bases and J by 0 bases, and 13 bases separated the two germline ends. Per the germline V gene, CDR1 is PRHDT and CDR2 is FYEKMQ (reference sequence). This CDR3 has 15 residues. CDR3 coding DNA: TGTGCCAGCAGCTCCACGACAGGCTTCTCCTACGAGCAGTACTTC. Translated: CASSSTTGFSYEQYF.

The rearrangement joins TRBV11-2 to TRBJ1-3, with 11 bases matching TRBD1. Germline assignment: CDR1 SGHAT and CDR2 FQNNGV. The CDR3 length is 15 residues. The junction had 7 bases not matched to a gene; V was cut back by 10 bases and J by 2 bases. CDR3 residues: CATEPGQGAGNTIYF. DNA for the CDR3: TGTGCCACCGAACCGGGACAGGGGGCTGGAAACACCATATATTTT.

This clone appeared a single time. The chain links TRBV19 to TRBJ1-5; maybe TRBD1 (5 bases). CDR1 and CDR2 from the germline V gene are LNHDA and SQIVND (reference sequence). This CDR3 has 15 residues. Trimming left V 9 bases short and J 0 bases short, with 15 bases between. CDR3 bases: TGTGCCAGCGCCCACGACAGAGATAGCAATCAGCCCCAGCATTTT. Translating it yields CASAHDRDSNQPQHF.

The chain joins TRBV7-6 to TRBJ2-7; TRBD1 is a possible D gene (5 bases). The CDR3 length is 12 residues. CDR1 and CDR2 from the germline V gene are SGHVS and FNYEAQ. V was shortened by 5 bases and J by 4 bases, with 9 bases between the two germline ends. The CDR3: CASSDSYYEQYF. In nucleotides, the CDR3 is TGTGCCAGCAGCGACAGCTATTACGAGCAGTACTTC.

This chain uses TRBV24-1 with TRBJ2-5; tentative D call: TRBD1 (7 bases). The V and J ends lost 3 bases and 4 bases respectively, with 17 bases between them. This CDR3 contains 16 residues. The V gene's germline CDR1 is KGHDR and CDR2 SFDVKD. CDR3: CATSDENAQGGETQYF. The CDR3 nucleotides are TGTGCCACCAGTGATGAGAACGCGCAGGGGGGAGAGACCCAGTACTTC.

The J gene is TRBJ2-1, the V gene TRBV18; D possibly corresponds to TRBD1 (6 bases). Germline values: CDR1 KGHSH, CDR2 LQKENI. V dropped 0 bases and J dropped 4 bases, with 7 bases sitting between them. The CDR3 length is 14 residues. The CDR3 DNA reads as TGTGCCAGCTCACCACCGACAGGATACAATGAGCAGTTCTTC. Protein: CASSPPTGYNEQFF.

This clone was counted a single time. Written as DNA, the CDR3 is TGTGCCAGCAGTGCCACTAGCGCCCTAGGCACAGATACGCAGTATTTT. It is translated as CASSATSALGTDTQYF. The rearrangement links TRBV6-4 to TRBJ2-3; 7 nucleotides align to TRBD2. The germline gives CDR1 MRHNA, CDR2 SNTAGT. The CDR3 has 16 amino acids. Trimming removed 4 bases from V and 1 base from J; junction bases left unmatched: 8.

J is TRBJ2-3 and V is TRBV9; no firm D call. V dropped 2 bases and J dropped 6 bases, with 16 bases sitting between them. This CDR3 comprises 15 residues. Germline lookup yields CDR1 SGDLS and CDR2 YYNGEE. The DNA for the CDR3 is TGTGCCAGCAGCGTGGTCGGGTCGAGTCTGGATACGCAGTATTTT. This translates into CASSVVGSSLDTQYF.

V usage is TRBV7-8 and J usage is TRBJ2-4, with D possibly TRBD2 on 6 matching bases. CDR1 and CDR2 (germline): SGHVS, FQNEAQ. The CDR3 is made up of 15 amino acids. V gave up 3 bases and J gave up 4 bases, with 13 bases separating them. The DNA for the CDR3 is TGTGCCAGCAGCTTTAGGGCGCGGGGAAAAAACATTCAGTACTTC. It is translated as CASSFRARGKNIQYF.

This clone was seen only once. CDR3 DNA sequence: TGTGCCAGCAGCCGTCAGGGGGTCTATGGCTACACCTTC. Its protein product is CASSRQGVYGYTF. This sequence joins TRBV3-1 (or the pseudogene TRBV3-2) and TRBJ1-2; TRBD1 matches 7 bases. The CDR3 spans 13 residues. The junction had 3 bases not matched to a gene; V was cut back by 4 bases and J by 4 bases. Germline CDR1 is LGHDT and CDR2 is YNNKEL (reference sequence).

V and J are TRBV11-3 and TRBJ2-3; TRBD1 aligns across 9 bases. Trimming took 3 bases from V and 5 from J; bases not matched to a gene: 6. Germline-derived CDR1 and CDR2 are SGHNT and YENEEA. The CDR3 contains 15 residues. Here the CDR3 reads CASSFGTGNKDTQYF. The CDR3 nucleotides read TGTGCCAGCAGCTTCGGGACAGGGAATAAAGATACGCAGTATTTT. The full variable domain, its missing parts supplied by reference TRBV11-3 and TRBJ2-3, is EAGVVQSPRYKIIEKKQPVAFWCNPISGHNTLYWYLQNLGQGPELLIRYENEEAVDDSQLPKDRFSAERLKGVDSTLKIQPAELGDSAVYLCASSFGTGNKDTQYFGPGTRLTVL.

The chain links TRBV9 to TRBJ1-4; 7 bases are a match to TRBD1. This CDR3 is 15 amino acids long. The germline gives CDR1 SGDLS, CDR2 YYNGEE. Trimming cost V 4 bases and J 5 bases; bases outside gene matches: 8. CDR3 bases: TGTGCCAGCAGCCCACGGGGACAGATAAATGAAAAACTGTTTTTT. It translates to CASSPRGQINEKLFF.

This chain joins TRBV24-1 and TRBJ1-2, with 9 bases identical to TRBD1. Germline lookup yields CDR1 KGHDR and CDR2 SFDVKD. CDR3 size: 14 residues. V lost 3 bases and J lost 4; bases outside the gene matches: 2. The CDR3 is CATSDKQGAYGYTF. Here the CDR3 DNA reads TGTGCCACCAGTGATAAACAGGGGGCCTATGGCTACACCTTC.

This clone occurred once. This chain joins TRBV11-2 and TRBJ2-7, with TRBD1 matching 7 bases. CDR1 and CDR2 (germline): SGHAT, FQNNGV. The CDR3 loop spans 15 amino acids. The V segment lost 3 bases and the J segment 1 base; nucleotides outside the gene matches: 6. The CDR3 DNA reads as TGTGCCAGCAGCTTCCTCCTGGACAGGTCCTACGAGCAGTACTTC. The encoded protein is CASSFLLDRSYEQYF.

The gene calls are TRBV6-5 and TRBJ2-1, with D possibly matching TRBD2 (5 bases). V was clipped by 8 bases and J by 0 bases, with 11 bases between them. Germline V gene data show CDR1 as MNHEY and CDR2 as SVGAGI. The CDR3 length is 14 residues. CDR3 region: CASSKRSSYNEQFF. As DNA, the CDR3 is TGTGCCAGCTCGAAGCGGAGCTCCTACAATGAGCAGTTCTTC.

The chain recombines TRBV7-9 with TRBJ2-3, with 7 bases fitting TRBD2. The CDR3 spans 14 residues. Per germline, CDR1 SEHNR and CDR2 FQNEAQ (reference sequence). Trimming removed 5 bases from V and 7 bases from J; junction bases left unmatched: 9. The CDR3 bases are TGTGCCAGCAGCCCAGGACTAGAAGTGAATACGCAGTATTTT. Amino acids: CASSPGLEVNTQYF.

This clone was counted once. The chain uses TRBV29-1 and TRBJ2-1, with D tentatively TRBD2 (6 bases). CDR1 and CDR2 (germline): SQVTM, ANQGSEA. Trimming removed 5 bases at V and 5 bases at J, with 16 bases between. The CDR3 has 14 residues. Written as DNA, the CDR3 is TGCAGCGTTCCTCCCGGGAGTAGAAACAATGAGCAGTTCTTC. Amino acids: CSVPPGSRNNEQFF.

The V gene is TRBV25-1, the J gene TRBJ2-3; 8 nucleotides align to TRBD2. Per the germline V gene, CDR1 is MGHDK and CDR2 is SYGVNS. V was pared by 4 bases and J by 6 bases, with 12 bases of the junction left unmatched. This CDR3 is 16 amino acids long. The CDR3 coding sequence is TGTGCCAGCAGTGCCTATTTGACAGGCGGGAGGGATACGCAGTATTTT. This codes for CASSAYLTGGRDTQYF.

This chain connects TRBV5-1 to TRBJ1-6, with D unclear. Trimming took off 2 bases at V and 13 bases at J, with 13 bases between the two ends. Germline assignment: CDR1 SGHRS and CDR2 YFSETQ. This CDR3 has 13 residues. The CDR3 loop reads CASSFSSRAPLHF. CDR3 nucleotides: TGCGCCAGCAGCTTTTCGTCACGTGCGCCCCTCCACTTT. The whole variable domain, filled in from reference TRBV5-1 and TRBJ1-6, reads KAGVTQTPRYLIKTRGQQVTLSCSPISGHRSVSWYQQTPGQGLQFLFEYFSETQRNKGNFPGRFSGRQFSNSRSEMNVSTLELGDSALYLCASSFSSRAPLHFGNGTRLTVT.

This clone came up once. The CDR3 region is CASSFSTGELFF. DNA for the CDR3: TGTGCCAGCAGCTTTAGTACCGGGGAGCTGTTTTTT. V gene TRBV5-6 combines with J gene TRBJ2-2; D gene uncertain. The germline V gene has CDR1 SGHDT and CDR2 YYEEEE. This CDR3 is 12 amino acids long. V lost 2 bases, J lost 5 bases, and 4 bases lay in between.

This chain uses TRBV11-2 with TRBJ2-7; D not certain. V gave up 3 bases and J gave up 7 bases, with 19 bases separating them. This CDR3 has 15 amino acids. Germline CDR1 reads SGHAT; CDR2 reads FQNNGV. The CDR3 reads CASSLGPSFYGEQYF. Written as DNA, the CDR3 is TGTGCCAGCAGCTTGGGTCCCTCCTTCTACGGGGAGCAGTACTTC.

This clone was detected only once. CDR3 in DNA: TGTGCCAGTACTTCATTCGGGAGCTCCTATAATTCACCCCTCCACTTT. Translating gives CASTSFGSSYNSPLHF. The chain couples TRBV19 to TRBJ1-6, with D unclear. Germline V CDR1 and CDR2: LNHDA, SQIVND (reference sequence). The CDR3 runs 16 residues. V lost 7 bases to trimming and J lost 0 bases, with 13 bases between them. Supplemented by reference TRBV19 and TRBJ1-6, the full variable domain reads DGGITQSPKYLFRKEGQNVTLSCEQNLNHDAMYWYRQDPGQGLRLIYYSQIVNDFQKGDIAEGYSVSREKKESFPLTVTSAQKNPTAFYLCASTSFGSSYNSPLHFGNGTRLTVT.

V is TRBV19 and J is TRBJ1-5; 7 nucleotides match TRBD1. From germline, CDR1 is LNHDA and CDR2 SQIVND (reference sequence). The CDR3 has 16 residues. V was pared by 7 bases and J by 9 bases, with 18 bases of the junction left unmatched. CDR3 DNA sequence: TGTGCCAGTAATGACCCCGGGACAGACCTCCGGCGGCCCCAGCATTTT. It yields the protein CASNDPGTDLRRPQHF.